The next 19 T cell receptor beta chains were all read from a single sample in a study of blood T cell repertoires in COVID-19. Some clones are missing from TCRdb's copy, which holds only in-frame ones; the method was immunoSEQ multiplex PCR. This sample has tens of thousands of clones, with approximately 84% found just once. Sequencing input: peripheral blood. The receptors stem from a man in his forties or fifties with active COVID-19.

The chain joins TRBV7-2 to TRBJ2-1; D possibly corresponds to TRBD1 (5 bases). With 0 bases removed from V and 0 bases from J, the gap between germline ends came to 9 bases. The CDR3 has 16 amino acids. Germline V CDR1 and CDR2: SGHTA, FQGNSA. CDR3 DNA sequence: TGTGCCAGCAGCTTAGCCATAGGGGCCTCCTACAATGAGCAGTTCTTC. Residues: CASSLAIGASYNEQFF.

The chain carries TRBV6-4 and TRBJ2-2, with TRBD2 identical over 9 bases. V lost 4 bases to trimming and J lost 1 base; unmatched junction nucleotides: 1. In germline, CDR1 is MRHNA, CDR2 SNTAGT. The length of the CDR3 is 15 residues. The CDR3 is CASSGLAENTGELFF. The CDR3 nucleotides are TGTGCCAGCAGTGGACTAGCGGAGAACACCGGGGAGCTGTTTTTT.

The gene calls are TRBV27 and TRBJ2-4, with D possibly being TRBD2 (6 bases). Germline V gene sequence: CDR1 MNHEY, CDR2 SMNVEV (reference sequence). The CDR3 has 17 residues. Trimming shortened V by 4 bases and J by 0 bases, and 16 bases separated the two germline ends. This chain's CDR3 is CASSSPARGTAKNIQYF. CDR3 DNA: TGTGCCAGCAGTTCCCCCGCTCGGGGGACAGCCAAAAACATTCAGTACTTC.

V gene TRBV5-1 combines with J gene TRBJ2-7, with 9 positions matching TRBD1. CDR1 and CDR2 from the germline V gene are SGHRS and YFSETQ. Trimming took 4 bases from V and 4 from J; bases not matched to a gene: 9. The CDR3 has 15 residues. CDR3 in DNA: TGCGCCAGCAGCGGCCAGGGACAGGGCCTTTACGAGCAGTACTTC. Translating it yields CASSGQGQGLYEQYF.

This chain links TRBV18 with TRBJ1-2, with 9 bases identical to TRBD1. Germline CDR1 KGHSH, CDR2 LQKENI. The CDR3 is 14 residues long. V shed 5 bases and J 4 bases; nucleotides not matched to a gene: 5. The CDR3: CASSAGTGTYGYTF. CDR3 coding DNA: TGTGCCAGCTCAGCCGGGACAGGGACCTATGGCTACACCTTC.

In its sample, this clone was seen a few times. The CDR3 loop is CASVQEYSGNTIYF. The DNA of the CDR3 is TGTGCCAGCGTACAGGAGTACTCTGGAAACACCATATATTTT. The rearrangement uses TRBV28 and TRBJ1-3; perhaps TRBD1 as D (5 bases). This CDR3 region has 14 residues. Germline V gene sequence: CDR1 MDHEN, CDR2 SYDVKM. Trimming stripped 8 bases from V and 0 bases from J, with 11 bases between.

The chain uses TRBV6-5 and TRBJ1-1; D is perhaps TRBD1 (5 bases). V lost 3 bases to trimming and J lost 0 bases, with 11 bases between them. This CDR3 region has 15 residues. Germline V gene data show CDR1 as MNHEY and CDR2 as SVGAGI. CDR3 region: CASSYQDSMNTEAFF. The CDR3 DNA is TGTGCCAGCAGTTATCAAGACAGCATGAACACTGAAGCTTTCTTT.

The CDR3 here is CASSQGQGGRNEKLFF. The CDR3 DNA reads as TGCGCCAGCAGCCAAGGGCAGGGTGGCCGAAATGAAAAACTGTTTTTT. This chain connects TRBV4-3 to TRBJ1-4; weak D call: TRBD1 (5 bases). The CDR3 runs 16 residues. The V and J ends lost 1 base and 5 bases respectively, with 14 bases between them. Germline loops: CDR1 LGHNA, CDR2 YSLEER.

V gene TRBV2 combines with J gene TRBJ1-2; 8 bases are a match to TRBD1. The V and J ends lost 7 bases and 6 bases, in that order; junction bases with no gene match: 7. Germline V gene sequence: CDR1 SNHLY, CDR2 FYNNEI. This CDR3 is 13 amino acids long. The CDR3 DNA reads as TGTGCCAGCACAAAGACAGGGGTCAATGGCTACACCTTC. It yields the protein CASTKTGVNGYTF. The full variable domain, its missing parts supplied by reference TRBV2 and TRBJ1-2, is EPEVTQTPSHQVTQMGQEVILRCVPISNHLYFYWYRQILGQKVEFLVSFYNNEISEKSEIFDDQFSVERPDGSNFTLKIRSTKLEDSAMYFCASTKTGVNGYTFGSGTRLTVV.

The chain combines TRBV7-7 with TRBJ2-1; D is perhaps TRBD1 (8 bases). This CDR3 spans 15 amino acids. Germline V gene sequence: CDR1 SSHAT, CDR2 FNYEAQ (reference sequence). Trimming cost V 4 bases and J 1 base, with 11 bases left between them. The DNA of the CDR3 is TGTGCCAGCAGCTCACAGGGGGGGTCCTACAATGAGCAGTTCTTC. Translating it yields CASSSQGGSYNEQFF.

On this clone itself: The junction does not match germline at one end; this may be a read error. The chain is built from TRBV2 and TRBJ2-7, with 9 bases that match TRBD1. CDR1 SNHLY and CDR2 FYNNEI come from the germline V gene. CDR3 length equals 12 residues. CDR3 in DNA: TGTGCCAGCGGTGACAGGGGGTACGAGCAGTACTTC. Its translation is CASGDRGYEQYF.

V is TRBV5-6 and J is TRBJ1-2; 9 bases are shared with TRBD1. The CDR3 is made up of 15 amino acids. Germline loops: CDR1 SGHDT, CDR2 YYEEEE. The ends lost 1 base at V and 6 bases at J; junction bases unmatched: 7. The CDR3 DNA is TGTGCCAGCAGCTTGAGGGGACAGGGTCCTAATGGCTACACCTTC. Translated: CASSLRGQGPNGYTF.

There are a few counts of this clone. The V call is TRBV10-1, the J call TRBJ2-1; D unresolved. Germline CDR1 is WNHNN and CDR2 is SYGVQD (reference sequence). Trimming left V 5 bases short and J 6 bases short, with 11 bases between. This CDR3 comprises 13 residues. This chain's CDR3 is CASSRSLSNEQFF. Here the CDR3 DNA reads TGCGCCAGCAGTCGAAGTCTCAGCAATGAGCAGTTCTTC.

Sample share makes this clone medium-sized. The CDR3 here is CASSFRSGTGRSYEQYF. CDR3 coding DNA: TGTGCCAGTAGTTTCCGGTCCGGGACAGGGAGATCCTACGAGCAGTACTTC. The chain uses TRBV19 and TRBJ2-7; 9 bases fit TRBD1. V lost 5 bases, J lost 1 base, and 12 bases stayed unmatched. From germline, CDR1 is LNHDA and CDR2 SQIVND (reference sequence). There are 17 residues in the CDR3.

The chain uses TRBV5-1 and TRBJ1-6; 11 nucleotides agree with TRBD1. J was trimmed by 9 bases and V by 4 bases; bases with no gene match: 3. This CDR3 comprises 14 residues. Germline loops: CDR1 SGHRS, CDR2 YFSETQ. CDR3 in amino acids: CASSPGTGGSPLHF. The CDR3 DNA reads TGCGCCAGCAGCCCCGGGACAGGGGGTTCACCCCTCCACTTT. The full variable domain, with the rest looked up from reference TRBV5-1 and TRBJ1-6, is KAGVTQTPRYLIKTRGQQVTLSCSPISGHRSVSWYQQTPGQGLQFLFEYFSETQRNKGNFPGRFSGRQFSNSRSEMNVSTLELGDSALYLCASSPGTGGSPLHFGNGTRLTVT.

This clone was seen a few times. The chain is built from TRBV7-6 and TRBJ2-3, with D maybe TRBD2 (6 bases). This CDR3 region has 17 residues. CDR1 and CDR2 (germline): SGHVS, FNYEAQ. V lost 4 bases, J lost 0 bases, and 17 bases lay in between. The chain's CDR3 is CASSSPRGGVSTDTQYF. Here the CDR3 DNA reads TGTGCCAGCAGCTCACCTAGGGGCGGGGTTAGCACAGATACGCAGTATTTT.

As DNA, the CDR3 is TGTGCCAGCTCACCATCCACAGGGGGCTATGGCTACACCTTC. Translated: CASSPSTGGYGYTF. The gene calls are TRBV18 and TRBJ1-2, with 8 bases lining up with TRBD1. Germline loops: CDR1 KGHSH, CDR2 LQKENI. Unmatched junction bases numbered 3, after V lost 2 bases and J lost 4 bases. This CDR3 is 14 amino acids long.

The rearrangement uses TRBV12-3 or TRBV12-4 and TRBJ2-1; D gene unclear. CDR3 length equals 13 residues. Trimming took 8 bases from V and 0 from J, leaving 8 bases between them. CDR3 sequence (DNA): TGTGCCAGCCGGTCTAGCTCCTACAATGAGCAGTTCTTC. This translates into CASRSSSYNEQFF.

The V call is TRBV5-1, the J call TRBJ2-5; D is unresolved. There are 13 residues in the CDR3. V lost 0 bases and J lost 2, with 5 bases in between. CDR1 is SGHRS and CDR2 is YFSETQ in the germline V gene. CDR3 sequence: CASSLAVQETQYF. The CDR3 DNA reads TGCGCCAGCAGCTTGGCCGTTCAAGAGACCCAGTACTTC. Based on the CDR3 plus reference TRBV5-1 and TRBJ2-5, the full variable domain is KAGVTQTPRYLIKTRGQQVTLSCSPISGHRSVSWYQQTPGQGLQFLFEYFSETQRNKGNFPGRFSGRQFSNSRSEMNVSTLELGDSALYLCASSLAVQETQYFGPGTRLLVL.